The present T cell receptor beta chain was sequenced within a study of CD8 T cells in Susac syndrome. The V gene's germline CDR1 is DFQATT and CDR2 SNEGSKA (reference sequence). CDR3 length equals 15 residues. Trimming left V 0 bases short and J 3 bases short, with 14 bases between. Random hexamers primed reverse transcription of 0.5 to 1 ug RNA. The amplification used immunoSEQ multiplex PCR on TCR beta CDR3; it spanned 54 Vbeta and 13 Jbeta. TCRdb re-called the immunoSEQ multiplex PCR reads with MiXCR, one entry per CDR3 protein. The sample carries a few hundred thousand distinct CDR3 sequences, 80% to 95% recorded once.

The V call is TRBV20-1, the J call TRBJ1-1; TRBD1 might be the D (5 bases). What was sequenced was CD4+ T cells from PBMCs. This clonotype was sampled from a human donor with multiple sclerosis. CDR3 loop: CSARDAQGTYTEAFF. The CDR3 nucleotides are TGCAGTGCTAGAGATGCCCAGGGTACTTACACTGAAGCTTTCTTT.